These 15 T cell receptor beta chains were sequenced from one sample in a study of molecular identifiers for immune sequencing clone quantification. MiXCR, run by TCRdb on the PCR reads, gives a single entry per CDR3 protein. Found here are 300,000 to 400,000 distinct CDR3 sequences, about a fifth of them singletons; the top ten hold about 0.81%. Sequences were obtained from naive CD8+ T cells from blood, with Jurkat cell RNA spiked in. Subset noted: FACS-sorted CD8+CD4-CCR7+CD45RA+ naive T cells. These TCRs come from a human donor in good health. Some libraries in this study had Jurkat cell RNA spiked in.

In its sample, this clonotype was seen many times. This chain links TRBV2 with TRBJ1-1; D is ambiguous. The CDR3 contains 13 residues. V dropped 8 bases and J dropped 2 bases, with 12 bases sitting between them. Germline lookup yields CDR1 SNHLY and CDR2 FYNNEI. CDR3 residues: CASGGNLNTEAFF. The CDR3 DNA sequence: TGTGCCAGCGGAGGGAACCTAAACACTGAAGCTTTCTTT. The full variable domain, its missing parts supplied by reference TRBV2 and TRBJ1-1, is EPEVTQTPSHQVTQMGQEVILRCVPISNHLYFYWYRQILGQKVEFLVSFYNNEISEKSEIFDDQFSVERPDGSNFTLKIRSTKLEDSAMYFCASGGNLNTEAFFGQGTRLTVV.

This clonotype was detected many times. The chain links TRBV15 to TRBJ1-4; D uncertain. The germline V and J ends were trimmed by 3 bases and 8 bases, with 13 bases remaining between them. Per germline, CDR1 LNHNV and CDR2 YYDKDF (reference sequence). The CDR3 is 14 residues long. The CDR3 sequence: CATSSRADGEKLFF. The CDR3 nucleotides are TGTGCCACCAGCAGTCGCGCGGACGGCGAAAAACTGTTTTTT.

This clonotype came up many times. The CDR3 is CASSLVVAGDQFF. DNA for the CDR3: TGTGCCAGCAGCTTAGTGGTAGCGGGGGATCAGTTCTTC. The rearrangement joins TRBV7-2 to TRBJ2-1; 9 bases line up with TRBD2. This CDR3 is built from 13 residues. After removal of 1 base from V and 13 bases from J, the junction contained 5 bases not matched to a gene. CDR1 is SGHTA and CDR2 is FQGNSA in the germline V gene.

This clonotype was detected ten times or more. This chain joins TRBV29-1 and TRBJ1-1, with D possibly matching TRBD1 (6 bases). The CDR3 has 12 amino acids. Trimming took off 7 bases at V and 6 bases at J, with 15 bases between the two ends. Germline assignment: CDR1 SQVTM and CDR2 ANQGSEA. CDR3 sequence reads: CSAKAQGAEAFF. The CDR3 DNA is TGCAGCGCCAAAGCACAGGGTGCTGAAGCTTTCTTT. The variable domain in full, completed from reference TRBV29-1 and TRBJ1-1, reads SAVISQKPSRDICQRGTSLTIQCQVDSQVTMMFWYRQQPGQSLTLIATANQGSEATYESGFVIDKFPISRPNLTFSTLTVSNMSPEDSSIYLCSAKAQGAEAFFGQGTRLTVV.

The chain is built from TRBV30 and TRBJ2-2; 7 bases agree with TRBD1. The CDR3 is made up of 15 amino acids. The ends lost 3 bases at V and 4 bases at J; junction bases unmatched: 8. From germline, CDR1 is GTSNPN and CDR2 SVGIG (reference sequence). CDR3 sequence: CAWRKGARSTGELFF. CDR3 in DNA: TGTGCCTGGAGAAAGGGGGCGCGGAGCACCGGGGAGCTGTTTTTT.

At least ten counts were recorded for this clonotype. The V call is TRBV7-9, the J call TRBJ2-3; 7 nucleotides line up with TRBD1. The germline V gene has CDR1 SEHNR and CDR2 FQNEAQ (reference sequence). The CDR3 runs to 16 residues. V lost 6 bases to trimming and J lost 6 bases; unmatched junction nucleotides: 15. The CDR3: CASSTWDSRGVDTQYF. The CDR3 bases are TGTGCCAGCAGTACCTGGGACAGCCGGGGCGTGGATACGCAGTATTTT.

This clonotype was seen ten or more times. The chain joins TRBV28 to TRBJ2-7; no reliable D call. The V gene lost 3 bases and the J gene lost 0 bases, with 6 bases spanning the gap. The CDR3 covers 13 residues. Germline assignment: CDR1 MDHEN and CDR2 SYDVKM. DNA of the CDR3: TGTGCCAGCAGTTTTTGGAGCTCCTACGAGCAGTACTTC. Protein sequence: CASSFWSSYEQYF.

The sample holds many counts of this clonotype. The gene calls are TRBV5-1 and TRBJ2-3, with 11 bases identical to TRBD2. The CDR3 loop spans 17 amino acids. The V gene end was trimmed by 4 bases and the J gene end by 6 bases; junction bases not matched to a gene: 13. Germline-derived CDR1 and CDR2 are SGHRS and YFSETQ. CDR3 loop: CASSKPSLAGVKDTQYF. In DNA form, the CDR3 reads TGCGCCAGCAGCAAGCCGTCACTAGCGGGAGTAAAGGATACGCAGTATTTT.

This clonotype was observed a handful of times. V usage is TRBV12-3 or TRBV12-4 and J usage is TRBJ2-3; D is possibly TRBD2 (5 bases). V was trimmed by 0 bases and J by 6 bases, leaving 10 bases between them. CDR3 size: 14 residues. CDR3: CASSLAPSPDTQYF. In DNA form, the CDR3 reads TGTGCCAGCAGTTTAGCGCCTAGCCCCGATACGCAGTATTTT.

This clonotype has ten or more counts. The V call is TRBV20-1, the J call TRBJ2-2; 10 bases are a match to TRBD2. Trimming took 5 bases from V and 6 from J; bases not matched to a gene: 6. This CDR3 contains 14 residues. In germline, CDR1 is DFQATT, CDR2 SNEGSKA (reference sequence). CDR3 sequence reads: CSASLAGDAGELFF. As DNA, the CDR3 is TGCAGTGCTTCTCTAGCGGGGGACGCCGGGGAGCTGTTTTTT.

In regard to this clonotype: This may come from a read error, since a much larger clone is one base off. The conserved phenylalanine or tryptophan is not found at the CDR3 terminus, so this likely reflects a read error. As DNA, the CDR3 is TGCGCCAGCAGCTTAGAAGGGGCCGGAGCTTTCCTT. Translated, it gives CASSLEGAGAFL. The gene calls are TRBV5-1 and TRBJ1-1; D may be TRBD1 (5 bases). Between the trimmed V and J ends, which lost 2 bases and 10 bases, there was a span of 12 bases. Germline V gives CDR1 SGHRS, CDR2 YFSETQ. The CDR3 consists of 12 residues.

This clonotype was seen repeatedly, ten times or more. CDR3 sequence: CSVRGEDTQYF. The CDR3 nucleotides read TGCAGCGTAAGGGGAGAGGATACGCAGTATTTT. The V call is TRBV29-1, the J call TRBJ2-3, with D perhaps being TRBD1 or TRBD2 (5 bases each). This CDR3 contains 11 residues. Germline V gives CDR1 SQVTM, CDR2 ANQGSEA. Trimming left V 6 bases short and J 6 bases short, with 10 bases between.

The genes are TRBV27 and TRBJ1-1; maybe TRBD1 (6 bases). Germline CDR1 MNHEY, CDR2 SMNVEV (reference sequence). This CDR3 comprises 16 residues. The V end lost 6 bases, the J end lost 0 bases, and 17 bases lay between the germline ends. The CDR3, as DNA: TGTGCCAGCAGGTTGAAGACAGGCAAACTGAACACTGAAGCTTTCTTT. Translated, it gives CASRLKTGKLNTEAFF.

For this clonotype: The junction departs from germline at one end; a sequencing error may be responsible. The chain combines TRBV12-3 or TRBV12-4 with TRBJ2-2, with 9 bases aligning to TRBD2. The CDR3 sequence is 16 residues long. Here the CDR3 reads CASSFIAGVSTGKLFF. The CDR3 coding sequence is TGTGCCAGCAGTTTTATAGCGGGAGTGAGCACCGGGAAGCTGTTTTTT.

In regard to this clonotype: This clone may be a read error of a much larger clone one base away. J is TRBJ2-5 and V is TRBV4-3; D might be TRBD1 (5 bases). This CDR3 region has 13 residues. Per the germline V gene, CDR1 is LGHNA and CDR2 is YSLEER. V was shortened by 0 bases and J by 9 bases, with 11 bases between the two germline ends. The CDR3 DNA reads as TGCGCCAGCAGCCAAGATACGACAGCCCCCCAGTACTTC. Translating gives CASSQDTTAPQYF.